This T cell receptor (beta chain) was captured in a study of T-cell memory formation after mild COVID-19. The overall study: Across donors, TCR clusters were largely donor specific. Findings and caveats of the study: A balance of CD4 and CD8 characterized clones contracting day 15 to 85, whereas later expanders leaned CD4+. Pre-infection memory harbored some responding clones, suggesting cross-reactive memory joined.

The table lists this clonotype with many counts. Its cognate antigen is unknown. V gave up 2 bases and J gave up 5 bases; unmatched junction bases: 3. The CDR3 length is 14 residues. Germline V CDR1 and CDR2: SGHRS, YFSETQ. Constant-segment primers served in 5'RACE that generated TCR alpha and TCR beta cDNA libraries bearing sample barcodes and UMIs. TCRdb reanalysed the 5' RACE reads using MiXCR and keeps one entry per CDR3 protein. Among under 70,000 distinct CDR3 sequences listed, about a tenth were seen once. Sequenced sample: PBMCs or a T cell subset sorted from them (not recorded which). This chain joins TRBV5-1 and TRBJ2-4, with TRBD1 identical over 8 bases. The receptor's source is a man between 18 and 29 years old who had mild COVID-19 (a few samples of this study predate the infection). Cell type and time point are not known. The CDR3 loop reads CASSFATGENIQYF. CDR3 in DNA: TGCGCCAGCAGCTTCGCGACAGGGGAAAACATTCAGTACTTC.